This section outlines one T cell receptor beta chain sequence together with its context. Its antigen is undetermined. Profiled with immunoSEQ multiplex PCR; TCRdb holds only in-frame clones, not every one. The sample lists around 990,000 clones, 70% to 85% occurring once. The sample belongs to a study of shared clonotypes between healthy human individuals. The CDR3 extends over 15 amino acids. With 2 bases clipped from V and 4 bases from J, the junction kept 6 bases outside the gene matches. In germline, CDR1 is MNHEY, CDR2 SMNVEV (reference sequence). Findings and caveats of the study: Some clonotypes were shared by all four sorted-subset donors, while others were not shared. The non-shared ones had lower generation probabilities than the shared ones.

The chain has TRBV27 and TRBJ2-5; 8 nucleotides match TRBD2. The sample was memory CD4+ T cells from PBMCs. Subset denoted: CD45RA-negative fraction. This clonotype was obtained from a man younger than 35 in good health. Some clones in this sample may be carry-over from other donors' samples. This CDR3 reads CASSLSGGPRETQYF. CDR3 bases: TGTGCCAGCAGTTTAAGCGGGGGACCAAGAGAGACCCAGTACTTC.